The 12 T cell receptor beta chains below all came from one sample that was sequenced in a study of cytomegalovirus exposure and HLA in healthy donors. The PCR employed 60 Vbeta primers together with 13 Jbeta primers. Sequencing used immunoSEQ multiplex PCR; TCRdb keeps in-frame clones, though not all of them. The sample consists of around 150,000 clones, 84% of them appearing once. Sample: PBMCs. The receptors derive from a boy under 10 years old in good health and CMV-seronegative.

This sequence joins TRBV5-1 and TRBJ1-5, with a possible D match to TRBD1 (5 bases). There are 15 residues in the CDR3. CDR1 and CDR2 (germline): SGHRS, YFSETQ. V gave up 2 bases and J gave up 0 bases, with 9 bases separating them. CDR3 bases: TGCGCCAGCAGCTTAGACAGCTATAGCAATCAGCCCCAGCATTTT. Amino acid sequence: CASSLDSYSNQPQHF.

The chain is built from TRBV30 and TRBJ2-5; unclear D gene. The assigned J gene may be wrong: the sequence end matches TRBJ2-7 better. The CDR3 length is 13 residues. CDR1 is GTSNPN, CDR2 SVGIG, per germline (reference sequence). In DNA form, the CDR3 reads TGTGCCTGGAGTGTACTGCCAATCTACGAGCAGTACTTC. Protein: CAWSVLPIYEQYF.

The J gene is TRBJ2-7, the V gene TRBV10-3, with D perhaps TRBD2 (6 bases). CDR3 length: 13 residues. The germline CDR1 and CDR2 sequences are ENHRY and SYGVKD. V lost 2 bases and J lost 6, with 11 bases in between. CDR3 DNA: TGTGCCATCAGTGAGGGGGGGTCGGGCGAGCAGTACTTC. Translating it yields CAISEGGSGEQYF.

This chain connects TRBV18 to TRBJ1-2; 9 nucleotides align to TRBD1. From germline, CDR1 is KGHSH and CDR2 LQKENI. V shed 2 bases and J 5 bases; nucleotides not matched to a gene: 15. CDR3 size: 18 residues. CDR3 amino acids: CASSPSSGQGTETYGYTF. In DNA, the CDR3 is TGTGCCAGCTCACCATCATCGGGACAGGGAACGGAAACATATGGCTACACCTTC. Full variable domain (missing parts from reference TRBV18 and TRBJ1-2): NAGVMQNPRHLVRRRGQEARLRCSPMKGHSHVYWYRQLPEEGLKFMVYLQKENIIDESGMPKERFSAEFPKEGPSILRIQQVVRGDSAAYFCASSPSSGQGTETYGYTFGSGTRLTVV.

The CDR3 reads CASSQTRQLNQPQHF. The CDR3 bases are TGTGCCAGCAGTCAGACCCGACAGTTGAATCAGCCCCAGCATTTT. J is TRBJ1-5 and V is TRBV28; D perhaps matches TRBD1 (5 bases). The CDR3 loop spans 15 amino acids. Deletions cut 5 bases from V and 4 bases from J, with 15 bases between. CDR1 and CDR2 from the germline V gene are MDHEN and SYDVKM. Based on the CDR3 plus reference TRBV28 and TRBJ1-5, the full variable domain is DVKVTQSSRYLVKRTGEKVFLECVQDMDHENMFWYRQDPGLGLRLIYFSYDVKMKEKGDIPEGYSVSREKKERFSLILESASTNQTSMYLCASSQTRQLNQPQHFGDGTRLSIL.

The chain combines TRBV18 with TRBJ2-5, with 7 nucleotides matching TRBD2. V dropped 3 bases and J dropped 5; count of bases not matched to a gene: 12. Germline CDR1 KGHSH, CDR2 LQKENI. CDR3 length: 16 residues. The CDR3 coding sequence is TGTGCCAGCTCACCGCGGGGGTCTATCCCCCTGGAGACCCAGTACTTC. Its protein is CASSPRGSIPLETQYF.

CDR3 sequence: CASSVRGLVGYEQYF. CDR3 coding DNA: TGTGCCAGCAGTGTTCGAGGACTGGTGGGGTACGAGCAGTACTTC. The J gene is TRBJ2-7, the V gene TRBV2, with a possible D match to TRBD2 (5 bases). V was trimmed by 4 bases and J by 4 bases, leaving 17 bases between them. This CDR3 comprises 15 residues. Germline lookup yields CDR1 SNHLY and CDR2 FYNNEI.

This chain joins TRBV12-5 and TRBJ1-1, with D unclear. This CDR3 contains 12 residues. Per the germline V gene, CDR1 is LGHNT and CDR2 is FRNRAP. The V gene lost 9 bases and the J gene lost 3 bases, with 11 bases spanning the gap. The CDR3 is CASGVLDTEAFF. Written as DNA, the CDR3 is TGTGCTAGCGGGGTTCTTGACACTGAAGCTTTCTTT.

This rearrangement joins TRBV11-1 to TRBJ1-1, with 11 positions matching TRBD1. The J segment lost 3 bases and the V segment lost 5 bases, leaving 5 bases of the junction unmatched. Germline assignment: CDR1 SGHAT and CDR2 FQDESV (reference sequence). The CDR3 loop spans 15 amino acids. CDR3 in amino acids: CASSPRTGGYTEAFF. The DNA of the CDR3 is TGTGCCAGCAGCCCTCGGACAGGGGGCTACACTGAAGCTTTCTTT.

The CDR3 sequence: CASSDGAGDTDTQYF. The CDR3 DNA is TGTGCCAGCAGTGACGGTGCGGGGGACACAGATACGCAGTATTTT. The chain joins TRBV6-4 to TRBJ2-3, with 7 bases aligning to TRBD2. V trimming: 2 bases; J trimming: 2 bases; junction bases outside the gene matches: 4. Germline V gives CDR1 MRHNA, CDR2 SNTAGT. The CDR3 spans 15 residues.

The rearrangement joins TRBV4-1 to TRBJ1-1; D is perhaps TRBD1 (5 bases). Germline loops: CDR1 MGHRA, CDR2 YSYEKL. CDR3 length: 15 amino acids. V was clipped by 1 base and J by 8 bases, with 17 bases between them. CDR3: CASSQVSAGYSEAFF. CDR3 nucleotide sequence: TGCGCCAGCAGCCAAGTGTCCGCAGGGTATTCCGAAGCTTTCTTT.

The chain links TRBV11-3 to TRBJ2-3; 8 bases align to TRBD2. The germline V gene encodes CDR1 SGHNT and CDR2 YENEEA. CDR3 size: 16 residues. After removal of 5 bases from V and 3 bases from J, the junction contained 10 bases not matched to a gene. The CDR3 reads CASSPRAGVLTDTQYF. The CDR3 DNA sequence: TGTGCCAGCAGCCCAAGAGCGGGAGTCTTGACAGATACGCAGTATTTT.